The 21 T cell receptor beta chains in this list originate from one sample, sequenced in a study of T-cell reconstitution after alpha-beta-depleted transplantation in children. Unique molecular identifiers were incorporated into the prepared TCRbeta library. TCRdb reprocessed the PCR reads with MiXCR, giving one entry per CDR3 protein. Of about 490,000 distinct CDR3 sequences listed, about 10% are singletons. Sample: PBMCs, taken before TCRalphabeta/CD19-depleted stem cell transplant. The receptor set was obtained from a child aged 2-15 years with inherited bone marrow failure, due to receive a stem cell transplant.

There are many counts of this clonotype. The genes are TRBV4-2 and TRBJ2-7; no clear D. With 0 bases removed from V and 2 bases from J, the gap between germline ends came to 2 bases. The CDR3 consists of 12 residues. CDR1 and CDR2 from the germline V gene are LGHNA and YNFKEQ. The CDR3 coding sequence is TGTGCCAGCAGCCAAGACGCCTACGAGCAGTACTTC. Translation gives CASSQDAYEQYF.

This clonotype occurred many times. The V gene is TRBV4-3, the J gene TRBJ2-2; D is undetermined. From germline, CDR1 is LGHNA and CDR2 YSLEER. Trimming cost V 1 base and J 1 base, with 4 bases left between them. The CDR3 has 14 amino acids. The CDR3 DNA follows: TGCGCCAGCAGCCAAGGGTGGAACACCGGGGAGCTGTTTTTT. It translates to CASSQGWNTGELFF.

This clonotype was detected ten times or more. CDR3 DNA: TGTGCCAGCAGTGAATCCGCTTGGAGGAGCCCAATGAACACTGAAGCTTTCTTT. It encodes CASSESAWRSPMNTEAFF. The chain couples TRBV25-1 to TRBJ1-1, with D unclear. The CDR3 contains 18 residues. The germline CDR1 and CDR2 sequences are MGHDK and SYGVNS. V was shortened by 1 base and J by 0 bases, with 18 bases between the two germline ends.

In its sample, this clonotype was seen many times. This sequence joins TRBV15 and TRBJ2-7, with 9 bases aligning to TRBD2. The trim removed 0 bases at V and 3 bases at J, leaving 15 bases unmatched. The CDR3 is 19 residues long. Germline CDR1 LNHNV, CDR2 YYDKDF (reference sequence). CDR3 protein: CATSRDPPITSGQRYEQYF. The CDR3 DNA sequence: TGTGCCACCAGCAGAGATCCCCCAATCACTAGCGGGCAGCGCTACGAGCAGTACTTC.

This clonotype was seen only a few times. This sequence joins TRBV7-2 and TRBJ1-3; maybe TRBD1 (6 bases). The V end was cut by 7 bases, the J end by 1 base, with 11 bases between. The CDR3 consists of 14 residues. Germline CDR1 is SGHTA and CDR2 is FQGNSA. The CDR3 nucleotides read TGTGCCAGCACGGGGGGCGGGTCTGGAAACACCATATATTTT. It codes for CASTGGGSGNTIYF.

The sample holds many counts of this clonotype. The CDR3 DNA is TGTGCCAGCTCACCACCCGACAGGCTCCGGGGAAACACCATATATTTT. This encodes CASSPPDRLRGNTIYF. The rearrangement uses TRBV18 and TRBJ1-3; possibly TRBD1 for D (6 bases). CDR3 size: 16 residues. Trimming shortened V by 0 bases and J by 4 bases, and 13 bases separated the two germline ends. Germline V lookup: CDR1 KGHSH, CDR2 LQKENI.

The sample holds many counts of this clonotype. This chain links TRBV28 with TRBJ2-2; no reliable D call. The CDR3 extends over 13 amino acids. The germline V gene encodes CDR1 MDHEN and CDR2 SYDVKM. Trimming cost V 6 bases and J 1 base, with 6 bases left between them. CDR3 in amino acids: CASRSGNTGELFF. The CDR3 DNA reads TGTGCCAGCAGATCAGGGAACACCGGGGAGCTGTTTTTT.

This clonotype was found many times. The chain carries TRBV29-1 and TRBJ1-3; D call uncertain. Germline V gives CDR1 SQVTM, CDR2 ANQGSEA. V lost 1 base to trimming and J lost 4 bases, with 5 bases between them. The CDR3 has 12 amino acids. CDR3 sequence (DNA): TGCAGCGTTGAAGTAAAAGGAAACACCATATATTTT. Its translation: CSVEVKGNTIYF.

This clonotype was picked up many times. V gene TRBV4-3 combines with J gene TRBJ2-1, with 9 bases fitting TRBD1. The CDR3 loop spans 14 amino acids. With V trimmed by 4 bases and J by 5 bases, 3 bases remained unmatched. In germline, CDR1 is LGHNA, CDR2 YSLEER. In DNA form, the CDR3 reads TGCGCCAGCAGCCCCCGGGACAGGGACAATGAGCAGTTCTTC. Its protein is CASSPRDRDNEQFF.

This clonotype was seen at least ten times. The CDR3 protein is CASSPGTNSYEQYF. As DNA, the CDR3 is TGTGCCAGCAGCCCCGGGACCAACTCCTACGAGCAGTACTTC. The J gene is TRBJ2-7, the V gene TRBV6-1; D is tentatively TRBD1 or TRBD2 (5 bases each). V dropped 6 bases and J dropped 0 bases, with 12 bases sitting between them. The length of the CDR3 is 14 residues. Per germline, CDR1 MNHNS and CDR2 SASEGT.

Many counts were recorded for this clonotype. The chain employs TRBV28 and TRBJ2-2, with a tentative D call TRBD1 (6 bases). This CDR3 contains 15 residues. From germline, CDR1 is MDHEN and CDR2 SYDVKM. V was trimmed by 6 bases and J by 0 bases, leaving 11 bases between them. The CDR3: CASSRTVANTGELFF. The CDR3 bases are TGTGCCAGCAGCAGGACAGTCGCGAACACCGGGGAGCTGTTTTTT.

This clonotype was counted a few times. The rearrangement uses TRBV19 and TRBJ1-2; no firm D call. V shed 8 bases and J shed 6 bases, with 22 bases lying between them. The CDR3 spans 15 residues. Germline values: CDR1 LNHDA, CDR2 SQIVND (reference sequence). The CDR3 coding sequence is TGTGCCAGTGGGTTCCGGGCCGCGGAGGGCCATGGCTACACCTTC. Its translation: CASGFRAAEGHGYTF.

The gene calls are TRBV18 and TRBJ2-5; maybe TRBD1 (5 bases). This CDR3 is built from 14 residues. V lost 2 bases to trimming and J lost 4 bases, with 11 bases between them. Looked up from germline, CDR1 is KGHSH and CDR2 is LQKENI. The CDR3 DNA sequence: TGTGCCAGCTCACCAGCTAACCAGGGAGAGACCCAGTACTTC. It codes for CASSPANQGETQYF.

This clonotype was counted many times. The chain carries TRBV4-3 and TRBJ2-7; D might be TRBD2 (6 bases). The CDR3 runs 14 residues. Germline V gene sequence: CDR1 LGHNA, CDR2 YSLEER. Trimming pared 4 bases from V and 5 bases from J, leaving 15 bases between. CDR3 DNA sequence: TGCGCCAGCAGCCCTTGGGGCGGGATGGACGAGCAGTACTTC. Translation: CASSPWGGMDEQYF.

This clonotype was seen ten or more times. This chain joins TRBV28 and TRBJ2-7; the match to TRBD2 covers 7 bases. The CDR3 has 14 amino acids. Germline values: CDR1 MDHEN, CDR2 SYDVKM. V lost 5 bases to trimming and J lost 6 bases; unmatched junction nucleotides: 10. The CDR3 protein is CASSPSGLGTEQYF. The CDR3 nucleotides are TGTGCCAGCAGTCCATCCGGACTAGGAACCGAGCAGTACTTC.

This clonotype was counted between two and nine times. The chain carries TRBV4-3 and TRBJ2-2; 7 bases are a match to TRBD1. Germline loops: CDR1 LGHNA, CDR2 YSLEER. After removal of 0 bases from V and 8 bases from J, the junction contained 12 bases not matched to a gene. The CDR3 runs to 17 residues. This CDR3 is CASSQDPHDRDVGELFF. The CDR3 DNA sequence: TGCGCCAGCAGCCAAGATCCCCATGACAGGGATGTTGGGGAGCTGTTTTTT.

This clonotype occurred many times. The V and J genes are TRBV20-1 and TRBJ2-7; 10 positions agree with TRBD1. The CDR3 is 15 residues long. V lost 0 bases, J lost 5 bases, and 7 bases stayed unmatched. Germline V gene sequence: CDR1 DFQATT, CDR2 SNEGSKA (reference sequence). CDR3 residues: CSARDWGTGVDEQYF. DNA for the CDR3: TGCAGTGCTAGAGATTGGGGGACAGGGGTCGACGAGCAGTACTTC.

This clonotype was found a few times. The chain joins TRBV27 to TRBJ2-7; 8 positions agree with TRBD1. This CDR3 has 14 amino acids. V shed 4 bases and J 3 bases; nucleotides not matched to a gene: 5. Germline lookup yields CDR1 MNHEY and CDR2 SMNVEV (reference sequence). The CDR3 DNA is TGTGCCAGCAGTTACCGGACAGGGATCTACGAGCAGTACTTC. It encodes CASSYRTGIYEQYF.

The V gene is TRBV11-2, the J gene TRBJ2-3, with D tentatively TRBD2 (5 bases). Trimming removed 5 bases from V and 5 bases from J, with 11 bases in between. The CDR3 spans 13 residues. The germline gives CDR1 SGHAT, CDR2 FQNNGV. CDR3 loop: CASSASRGDTQYF. The CDR3 bases are TGTGCCAGCAGCGCCTCCCGGGGAGATACGCAGTATTTT.

This clonotype was seen a few times. V is TRBV3-1 and J is TRBJ2-7; D may be TRBD2 (6 bases). Between the trimmed V and J ends, which lost 5 bases and 0 bases, there was a span of 17 bases. This CDR3 is built from 16 residues. In germline, CDR1 is LGHDT, CDR2 YNNKEL (reference sequence). In nucleotides, the CDR3 is TGTGCCAGCAGCAAGCGTTGGACCGGGAGCTCCTACGAGCAGTACTTC. Amino acids: CASSKRWTGSSYEQYF.

On this clonotype: The junction and the germline gene differ at one end; a read error may be behind it. This chain uses TRBV4-3 with TRBJ2-1; D not resolved. CDR1 LGHNA and CDR2 YSLEER come from the germline V gene. CDR3 size: 13 residues. CDR3 protein: CASNQEMQVEQFF. Written as DNA, the CDR3 is TGCGCCAGCAACCAAGAAATGCAGGTCGAGCAGTTCTTC.